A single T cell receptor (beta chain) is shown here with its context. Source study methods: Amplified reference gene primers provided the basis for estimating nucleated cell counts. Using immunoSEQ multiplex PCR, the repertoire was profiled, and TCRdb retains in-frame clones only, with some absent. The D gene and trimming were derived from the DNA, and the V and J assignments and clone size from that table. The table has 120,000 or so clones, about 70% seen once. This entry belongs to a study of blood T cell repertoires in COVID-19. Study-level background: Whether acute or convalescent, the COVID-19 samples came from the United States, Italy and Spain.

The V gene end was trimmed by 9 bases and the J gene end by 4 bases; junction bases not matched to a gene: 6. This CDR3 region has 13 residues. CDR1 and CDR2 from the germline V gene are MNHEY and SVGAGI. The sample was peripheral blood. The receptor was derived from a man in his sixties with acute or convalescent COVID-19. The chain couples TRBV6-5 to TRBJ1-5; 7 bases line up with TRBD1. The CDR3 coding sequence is TGTGCCAGTACGGACAGGACTAATCAGCCCCAGCATTTT. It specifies CASTDRTNQPQHF.